The T cell receptor (beta chain) described here comes from a study of cytomegalovirus exposure and HLA in healthy donors. The CDR3 has 15 residues. V shed 6 bases and J 3 bases; nucleotides not matched to a gene: 6. In germline, CDR1 is MDHEN, CDR2 SYDVKM. Comment on this clone: The antigen is undetermined.

Primers: 60 Vbeta forward and 13 Jbeta reverse. Some clones are missing from TCRdb's copy, which holds only in-frame ones; the method was immunoSEQ multiplex PCR. The sample holds 200,000 to 250,000 clones; roughly 84% are singletons and the top ten take approximately 1.5%. General study results and limits: CMV serostatus was the sole immune exposure information available.

Specimen: PBMCs. The sequence came from a man aged 50-60 years in good health and CMV-seronegative. This chain links TRBV28 with TRBJ1-1; 11 nucleotides agree with TRBD1. CDR3 residues: CASRGQGASDTEAFF. The DNA of the CDR3 is TGTGCCAGCAGAGGACAGGGGGCGAGCGACACTGAAGCTTTCTTT.